This T cell receptor (beta chain) was identified in a study of early stage breast cancer tumors. The wider study: ER+/PR+/HER2- status applied to about 80% of the 16 invasive breast tumors. Approximately 10-fold was the mean read coverage per sample.

Clones were read by immunoSEQ multiplex PCR, and TCRdb kept only the in-frame ones, dropping some. The data show around 60,000 clones, with 60% to 85% seen just once and roughly 3.4% held by the top ten. V lost 2 bases and J lost 6, with 4 bases in between. Germline CDR1 SGHNT, CDR2 YYREEE (reference sequence). This CDR3 spans 11 amino acids. Regarding the study as a whole: Commonly generated sequences made up most enriched TCRB sequences shared between patients.

Comment on this clone: Its antigen remains unidentified.

The receptor was derived from a person under 45 with breast cancer. The chain has TRBV5-4 and TRBJ2-3; D is undetermined. Sequenced material: blood. Here the CDR3 DNA reads TGTGCCAGCAGCTTAAGCGATACGCAGTATTTT. Protein: CASSLSDTQYF.